Listed here are 22 T cell receptor beta chains from one sample, sequenced in a study of monozygotic twins with cystic fibrosis. Method: immunoSEQ multiplex PCR; TCRdb's copy keeps in-frame clones and lacks some. The sample records approximately 33,000 clones, around 82% being singletons. Sequenced material: blood. Source of these receptors: a girl aged 2 to 9 with cystic fibrosis.

V usage is TRBV6-1 and J usage is TRBJ2-3, with a weak D call TRBD2 (6 bases). Germline V CDR1 and CDR2: MNHNS, SASEGT. Trimming left V 4 bases short and J 6 bases short, with 14 bases between. The CDR3 totals 14 residues. The CDR3 DNA reads TGTGCCAGCAGTGCCCCTACTAGCCGTGATACGCAGTATTTT. It encodes CASSAPTSRDTQYF.

V is TRBV6-5 and J is TRBJ1-5, with 9 nucleotides matching TRBD1. Trimming cost V 6 bases and J 3 bases; bases outside gene matches: 3. The CDR3 is made up of 14 amino acids. In germline, CDR1 is MNHEY, CDR2 SVGAGI. The CDR3 loop reads CASRRDRDNQPQHF. Here the CDR3 DNA reads TGTGCCAGCAGAAGGGACAGGGACAATCAGCCCCAGCATTTT.

The chain joins TRBV13 to TRBJ1-2; D gene unclear. The V gene's germline CDR1 is PRHDT and CDR2 FYEKMQ (reference sequence). The CDR3 contains 20 residues. V was pared by 1 base and J by 0 bases, with 24 bases between. This chain's CDR3 is CASSLEVREGGGKANYGYTF. The DNA of the CDR3 is TGTGCCAGCAGCTTAGAAGTGAGGGAGGGTGGTGGGAAAGCTAACTATGGCTACACCTTC.

This chain links TRBV7-9 with TRBJ1-2; a weak D match, TRBD1 (5 bases). The germline CDR1 and CDR2 sequences are SEHNR and FQNEAQ (reference sequence). The CDR3 runs 15 residues. V lost 5 bases, J lost 4 bases, and 17 bases lay in between. The CDR3 region is CASSPPTRQLYGYTF. The DNA for the CDR3 is TGTGCCAGCAGCCCCCCAACCCGACAGCTCTATGGCTACACCTTC.

This chain links TRBV7-9 with TRBJ1-6; D is undetermined. Germline lookup yields CDR1 SEHNR and CDR2 FQNEAQ (reference sequence). V shed 1 base and J shed 6 bases, with 10 bases lying between them. The CDR3 extends over 15 amino acids. CDR3 bases: TGTGCCAGCAGCTTAGTGGCGGCAGCTAATTCACCCCTCCACTTT. Translated: CASSLVAAANSPLHF.

The chain links TRBV9 to TRBJ2-6, with 13 bases aligning to TRBD2. From germline, CDR1 is SGDLS and CDR2 YYNGEE. V dropped 4 bases and J dropped 1; count of bases not matched to a gene: 5. This CDR3 comprises 18 residues. DNA of the CDR3: TGTGCCAGCAGCCCGAGGACTAGCGGGGGTTCTGGGGCCAACGTCCTGACTTTC. Its protein is CASSPRTSGGSGANVLTF.

The rearrangement joins TRBV6-5 to TRBJ1-1; D might be TRBD1 (6 bases). V shed 2 bases and J shed 11 bases, with 18 bases lying between them. The germline V gene has CDR1 MNHEY and CDR2 SVGAGI. This CDR3 has 14 residues. CDR3 amino acids: CASSYRGQVVGAFF. CDR3 DNA sequence: TGTGCCAGCAGTTACAGGGGACAAGTCGTAGGGGCTTTCTTT.

The chain couples TRBV5-1 to TRBJ1-5, with D possibly TRBD1 on 5 matching bases. The V end was cut by 0 bases, the J end by 6 bases, with 13 bases between. Germline V gene lookup returns CDR1 SGHRS and CDR2 YFSETQ. The CDR3 sequence is 15 residues long. The CDR3 DNA reads as TGCGCCAGCAGCTTGGGGGGACTCGACGGTCAGCCCCAGCATTTT. Translation: CASSLGGLDGQPQHF.

The chain recombines TRBV30 with TRBJ2-1, with a possible D match to TRBD2 (5 bases). The CDR3 loop spans 16 amino acids. Germline lookup yields CDR1 GTSNPN and CDR2 SVGIG (reference sequence). Between the trimmed V and J ends, which lost 1 base and 0 bases, there was a span of 13 bases. Here the CDR3 reads CAWSATRTSSYNEQFF. The CDR3, as DNA: TGTGCCTGGAGTGCAACACGGACTTCCTCCTACAATGAGCAGTTCTTC.

The genes are TRBV11-2 and TRBJ2-7; TRBD2 agrees at 8 bases. The CDR3 runs to 17 residues. Germline V gives CDR1 SGHAT, CDR2 FQNNGV. Trimming took 1 base from V and 7 from J; bases not matched to a gene: 15. For the CDR3, the DNA is TGTGCCAGCAGCTTAGTGCTGGGGCGGGGGGTCTCTTATGAGCAGTACTTC. Its translation is CASSLVLGRGVSYEQYF.

This chain uses TRBV5-1 with TRBJ2-2; 7 nucleotides match TRBD1. V gave up 3 bases and J gave up 5 bases; unmatched junction bases: 16. In germline, CDR1 is SGHRS, CDR2 YFSETQ. CDR3 length: 18 amino acids. The DNA for the CDR3 is TGCGCCAGCAGCTCCCTGGCCATAAGACAGGGACGGACCGGGGAGCTGTTTTTT. Its translation is CASSSLAIRQGRTGELFF.

V and J are TRBV5-6 and TRBJ1-2; TRBD1 is a possible D gene (5 bases). The germline V gene has CDR1 SGHDT and CDR2 YYEEEE. The CDR3 covers 16 residues. V was clipped by 0 bases and J by 0 bases, with 12 bases between them. The chain's CDR3 is CASSLVTRGPNYGYTF. In nucleotides, the CDR3 is TGTGCCAGCAGCTTGGTGACTAGGGGTCCTAACTATGGCTACACCTTC. Full variable domain (missing parts from reference TRBV5-6 and TRBJ1-2): DAGVTQSPTHLIKTRGQQVTLRCSPKSGHDTVSWYQQALGQGPQFIFQYYEEEERQRGNFPDRFSGHQFPNYSSELNVNALLLGDSALYLCASSLVTRGPNYGYTFGSGTRLTVV.

The rearrangement links TRBV7-2 to TRBJ1-1, with D hard to call. Per the germline V gene, CDR1 is SGHTA and CDR2 is FQGNSA. This CDR3 spans 15 amino acids. Trimming cost V 0 bases and J 0 bases, with 8 bases left between them. The CDR3 bases are TGTGCCAGCAGCTTAGCGGACGAAATGAACACTGAAGCTTTCTTT. This translates into CASSLADEMNTEAFF. The complete variable domain, with remaining parts taken from reference TRBV7-2 and TRBJ1-1, reads GAGVSQSPSNKVTEKGKDVELRCDPISGHTALYWYRQSLGQGLEFLIYFQGNSAPDKSGLPSDRFSAERTGGSVSTLTIQRTQQEDSAVYLCASSLADEMNTEAFFGQGTRLTVV.

V usage is TRBV5-8 and J usage is TRBJ2-7; the D gene could be TRBD1 or TRBD2 (6 bases each). CDR3 length: 12 amino acids. Per germline, CDR1 SGHTS and CDR2 YDEGEE. V was trimmed by 2 bases and J by 5 bases, leaving 8 bases between them. CDR3 residues: CASSFRGHEQYF. DNA of the CDR3: TGTGCCAGCAGCTTCCGGGGGCACGAGCAGTACTTC.

This clone was seen just once. The chain carries TRBV30 and TRBJ1-2; TRBD1 agrees at 8 bases. Germline-derived CDR1 and CDR2 are GTSNPN and SVGIG (reference sequence). The CDR3 is 11 amino acids. V lost 8 bases to trimming and J lost 8 bases; unmatched junction nucleotides: 7. CDR3 nucleotides: TGTGCCGCCGACAGGGGCCCCGGCTACACCTTC. Translated, it gives CAADRGPGYTF.

The genes are TRBV4-2 and TRBJ2-3; the D is unclear. CDR1 is LGHNA, CDR2 YNFKEQ, per germline. The V end lost 1 base, the J end lost 0 bases, and 5 bases lay between the germline ends. The CDR3 is 14 residues long. The CDR3 loop is CASSQVASTDTQYF. CDR3 sequence (DNA): TGTGCCAGCAGCCAAGTGGCTAGCACAGATACGCAGTATTTT.

CDR3 sequence (DNA): TGTGCCACCTCGCTCAGAGGAGGTTCGAGCTCCTACGAGCAGTACTTC. It translates to CATSLRGGSSSYEQYF. V usage is TRBV19 and J usage is TRBJ2-7, with D perhaps TRBD2 (5 bases). The CDR3 is 16 residues long. With 10 bases removed from V and 0 bases from J, the gap between germline ends came to 22 bases. CDR1 is LNHDA, CDR2 SQIVND, per germline (reference sequence).

This clone was found once. The chain has TRBV6-1 and TRBJ2-3, with TRBD2 matching over 11 bases. From germline, CDR1 is MNHNS and CDR2 SASEGT. The CDR3 consists of 19 residues. The trim removed 3 bases at V and 2 bases at J, leaving 13 bases unmatched. The CDR3 region has the DNA TGTGCCAGCAGTGACCCCCCTGGGCTAGCGGGGGGTACCACAGATACGCAGTATTTT. Its protein product is CASSDPPGLAGGTTDTQYF.

CDR3 nucleotides: TGTGCCAGCAGCCCACGGACAGGCTTGGCTTTTGAGACTGAAGCTTTCTTT. Protein product: CASSPRTGLAFETEAFF. The chain carries TRBV7-6 and TRBJ1-1; 7 nucleotides match TRBD1. The junction had 17 bases not matched to a gene; V was cut back by 5 bases and J by 5 bases. The CDR3 has 17 amino acids. Germline CDR1 SGHVS, CDR2 FNYEAQ.

On this clone itself: The germline gene is not matched at one end of the junction; a read error may be the cause. The chain couples TRBV27 to TRBJ1-5; D ambiguous. The length of the CDR3 is 16 residues. Germline V gene data show CDR1 as MNHEY and CDR2 as SMNVEV (reference sequence). CDR3 sequence (DNA): TGTGCCAGCACTTTACATCGTATAGGTAGCAATCAGCCCCAGCATTTT. Residues: CASTLHRIGSNQPQHF.

The genes are TRBV5-5 and TRBJ1-2; D unresolved. The germline CDR1 and CDR2 sequences are SGHKS and YYEKEE (reference sequence). This CDR3 contains 13 residues. V dropped 5 bases and J dropped 4 bases, with 12 bases sitting between them. CDR3 in DNA: TGTGCCAGCAGTTTCGACGGGAGCTATGGCTACACCTTC. It yields the protein CASSFDGSYGYTF.

The CDR3 coding sequence is TGCGCCAGCAGCCAAGGGACAGGGGGCTCCTACGAGCAGTACTTC. Translating it yields CASSQGTGGSYEQYF. This sequence joins TRBV4-1 and TRBJ2-7, with 10 bases fitting TRBD1. The germline CDR1 and CDR2 sequences are MGHRA and YSYEKL. The CDR3 has 15 residues. The junction had 0 bases not matched to a gene; V was cut back by 1 base and J by 0 bases.